The clone carrying this T cell receptor beta chain was recorded many times. What it recognizes is unknown. The sample comes from a study of response to subunit inactivated influenza vaccine. TCRdb re-called the RT-PCR reads through MiXCR, storing one row per CDR3 protein. The data hold 600,000 to 850,000 distinct CDR3 sequences, with 14% observed a single time. The study's findings and limits: Authors suggested each seasonal influenza vaccination recruits few new T cells.

The CDR3 sequence is 16 residues long. V dropped 3 bases and J dropped 3 bases, with 18 bases sitting between them. Looked up from germline, CDR1 is DFQATT and CDR2 is SNEGSKA (reference sequence). The chain uses TRBV20-1 and TRBJ1-5; D is unclear. This sequence originates from a man aged 50 or older who received an inactivated influenza vaccine. Sequenced material: PBMCs from blood, taken around 14 days before vaccination. As DNA, the CDR3 is TGCAGTGCTAGTTCGTCGTTCAGAACAGACAATCAGCCCCAGCATTTT. This sequence encodes CSASSSFRTDNQPQHF.